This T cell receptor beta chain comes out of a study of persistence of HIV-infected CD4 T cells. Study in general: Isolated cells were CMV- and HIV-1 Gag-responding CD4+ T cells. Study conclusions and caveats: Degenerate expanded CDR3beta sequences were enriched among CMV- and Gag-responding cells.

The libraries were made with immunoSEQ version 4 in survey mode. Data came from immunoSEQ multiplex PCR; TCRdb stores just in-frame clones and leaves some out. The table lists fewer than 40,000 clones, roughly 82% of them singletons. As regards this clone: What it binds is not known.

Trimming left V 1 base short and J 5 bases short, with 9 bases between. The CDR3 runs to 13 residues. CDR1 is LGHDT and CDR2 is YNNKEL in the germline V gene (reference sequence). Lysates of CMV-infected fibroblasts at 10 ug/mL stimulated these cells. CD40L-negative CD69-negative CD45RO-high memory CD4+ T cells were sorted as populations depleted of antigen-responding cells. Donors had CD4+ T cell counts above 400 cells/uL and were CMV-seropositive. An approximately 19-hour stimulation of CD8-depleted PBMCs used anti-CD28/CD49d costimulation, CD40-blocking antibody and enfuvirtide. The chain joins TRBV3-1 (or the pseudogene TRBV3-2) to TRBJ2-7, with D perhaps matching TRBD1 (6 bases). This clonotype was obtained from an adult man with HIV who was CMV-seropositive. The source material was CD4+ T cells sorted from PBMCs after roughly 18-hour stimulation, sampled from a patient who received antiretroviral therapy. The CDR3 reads CASSQGQANEQYF. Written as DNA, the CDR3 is TGTGCCAGCAGCCAAGGACAGGCTAACGAGCAGTACTTC.